Listed here is a single T cell receptor (beta chain). The target antigen is unknown. This sample is part of a study of radiotherapy plus CTLA-4 blockade in lung cancer. Overall study findings and caveats: Together with interferon-beta, which increased in serum after radiation, early dynamic changes in blood T cell clones were reportedly the best predictors of response. Radiotherapy plus ipilimumab was followed by expansion in blood of tumor-derived TCR clones.

The CDR3 extends over 14 amino acids. J lost 6 bases, V lost 6 bases, and 6 bases had no gene match. Germline V gives CDR1 LNHDA, CDR2 SQIVND (reference sequence). Ipilimumab CTLA-4 blockade and focal radiation were given to patients with chemo-refractory metastatic non-small-cell lung cancer. TCRdb's table, derived via immunoSEQ multiplex PCR, lists solely in-frame clones and lacks some. The table records 80,000 or so clones, 84% of them present only once. The chain employs TRBV19 and TRBJ1-5; 9 bases fit TRBD1. Sequences were derived from peripheral blood, sampled from a patient treated with radiotherapy plus ipilimumab. This sequence originates from a human donor with non-small cell lung cancer who had stable disease on radiotherapy plus ipilimumab. The chain's CDR3 is CASRDRGGGQPQHF. Here the CDR3 DNA reads TGTGCCAGTAGGGACAGGGGAGGAGGTCAGCCCCAGCATTTT.